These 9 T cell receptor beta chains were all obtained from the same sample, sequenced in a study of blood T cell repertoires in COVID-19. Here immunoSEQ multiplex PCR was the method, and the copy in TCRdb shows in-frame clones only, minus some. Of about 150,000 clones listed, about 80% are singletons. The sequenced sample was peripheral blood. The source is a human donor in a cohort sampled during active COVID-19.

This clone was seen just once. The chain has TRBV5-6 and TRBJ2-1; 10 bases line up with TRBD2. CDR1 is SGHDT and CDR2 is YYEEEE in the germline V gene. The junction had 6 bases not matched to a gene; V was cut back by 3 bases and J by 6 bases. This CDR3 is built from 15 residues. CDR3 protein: CASSSIAGGANEQFF. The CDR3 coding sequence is TGTGCCAGCAGCTCCATAGCGGGAGGAGCCAATGAGCAGTTCTTC.

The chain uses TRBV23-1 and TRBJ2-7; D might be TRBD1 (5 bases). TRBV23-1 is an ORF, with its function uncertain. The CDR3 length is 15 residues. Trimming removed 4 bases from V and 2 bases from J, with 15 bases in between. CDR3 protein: CASSPDTGRAYEQYV. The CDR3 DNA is TGCGCCAGCAGTCCGGACACAGGCAGGGCCTACGAGCAGTACGTC.

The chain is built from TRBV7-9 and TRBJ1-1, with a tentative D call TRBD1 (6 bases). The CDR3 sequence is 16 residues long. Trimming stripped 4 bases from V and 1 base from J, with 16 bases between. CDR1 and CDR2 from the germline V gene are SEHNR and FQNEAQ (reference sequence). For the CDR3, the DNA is TGTGCCAGCAGCTCGCCTCGGACAGTTAGGAACACTGAAGCTTTCTTT. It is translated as CASSSPRTVRNTEAFF.

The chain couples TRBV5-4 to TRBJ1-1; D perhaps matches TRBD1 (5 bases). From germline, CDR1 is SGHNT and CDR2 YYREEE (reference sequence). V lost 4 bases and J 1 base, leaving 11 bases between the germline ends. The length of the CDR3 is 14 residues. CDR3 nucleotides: TGTGCCAGCAGCATTGACAGAACGAACACTGAAGCTTTCTTT. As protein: CASSIDRTNTEAFF.

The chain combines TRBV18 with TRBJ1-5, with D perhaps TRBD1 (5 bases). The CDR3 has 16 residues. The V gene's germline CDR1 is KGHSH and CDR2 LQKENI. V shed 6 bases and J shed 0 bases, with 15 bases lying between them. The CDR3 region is CASSQSGPNSNQPQHF. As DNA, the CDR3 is TGTGCCAGCTCTCAATCAGGGCCCAATAGCAATCAGCCCCAGCATTTT.

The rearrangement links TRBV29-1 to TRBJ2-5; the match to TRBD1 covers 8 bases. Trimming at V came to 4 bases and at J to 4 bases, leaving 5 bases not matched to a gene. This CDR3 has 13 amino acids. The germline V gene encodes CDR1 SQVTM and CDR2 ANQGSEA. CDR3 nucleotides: TGCAGCGTTGGCGTCAGGGGGCTAGAGACCCAGTACTTC. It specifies CSVGVRGLETQYF. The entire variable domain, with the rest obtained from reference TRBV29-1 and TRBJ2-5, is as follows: SAVISQKPSRDICQRGTSLTIQCQVDSQVTMMFWYRQQPGQSLTLIATANQGSEATYESGFVIDKFPISRPNLTFSTLTVSNMSPEDSSIYLCSVGVRGLETQYFGPGTRLLVL.

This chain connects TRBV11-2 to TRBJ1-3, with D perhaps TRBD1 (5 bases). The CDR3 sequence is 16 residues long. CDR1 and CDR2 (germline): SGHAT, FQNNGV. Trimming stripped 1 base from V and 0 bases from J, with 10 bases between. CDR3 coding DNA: TGTGCCAGCAGCTTAGTAGTCGGGGGCTCTGGAAACACCATATATTTT. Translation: CASSLVVGGSGNTIYF. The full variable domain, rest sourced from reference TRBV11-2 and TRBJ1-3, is EAGVAQSPRYKIIEKRQSVAFWCNPISGHATLYWYQQILGQGPKLLIQFQNNGVVDDSQLPKDRFSAERLKGVDSTLKIQPAKLEDSAVYLCASSLVVGGSGNTIYFGEGSWLTVV.

In nucleotides, the CDR3 is TGTGCCAGCAGCCTCACGGGACAGGGGGGAAACACCATATATTTT. It translates to CASSLTGQGGNTIYF. The rearrangement joins TRBV28 to TRBJ1-3; 10 bases are a match to TRBD1. The V and J ends lost 6 bases and 4 bases, in that order; junction bases with no gene match: 6. The CDR3 runs to 15 residues. The germline V gene has CDR1 MDHEN and CDR2 SYDVKM.

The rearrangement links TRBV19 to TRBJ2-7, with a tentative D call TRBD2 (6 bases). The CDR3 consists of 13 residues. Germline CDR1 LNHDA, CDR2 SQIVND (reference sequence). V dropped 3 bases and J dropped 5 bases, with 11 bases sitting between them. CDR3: CASSISGGDEQYV. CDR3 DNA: TGTGCCAGTAGTATCAGCGGAGGGGACGAGCAGTACGTC.